The TCR beta chain under discussion was sequenced for a study of early T cells in non-severe SARS-CoV-2 infection. Study information: Bulk RNA from unsorted whole blood was sequenced; chains were unpaired. General study results and limits: Matching with VDJdb favored anti-spike CD8 responses (missing private and CD4 specificities).

Germline V gene sequence: CDR1 SQVTM, CDR2 ANQGSEA. Trimming at V came to 6 bases and at J to 5 bases, leaving 3 bases not matched to a gene. This CDR3 contains 12 residues. The protocol attached unique molecular identifiers to individual cDNA molecules. TCRdb re-called the 5' RACE reads with MiXCR, one entry per CDR3 protein. The table lists tens of thousands of distinct CDR3 sequences, roughly 6% of them singletons. This clonotype was recorded at least ten times. As yet, its antigen is unknown. The receptor's source is an adult who was a healthcare worker with PCR-confirmed SARS-CoV-2 infection or an uninfected control (not recorded which). The sequenced sample was whole blood, obtained at baseline. V usage is TRBV29-1 and J usage is TRBJ2-5; 10 bases match TRBD1. Here the CDR3 reads CSVTGGGETQYF. In nucleotides, the CDR3 is TGCAGCGTGACAGGGGGCGGTGAGACCCAGTACTTC.